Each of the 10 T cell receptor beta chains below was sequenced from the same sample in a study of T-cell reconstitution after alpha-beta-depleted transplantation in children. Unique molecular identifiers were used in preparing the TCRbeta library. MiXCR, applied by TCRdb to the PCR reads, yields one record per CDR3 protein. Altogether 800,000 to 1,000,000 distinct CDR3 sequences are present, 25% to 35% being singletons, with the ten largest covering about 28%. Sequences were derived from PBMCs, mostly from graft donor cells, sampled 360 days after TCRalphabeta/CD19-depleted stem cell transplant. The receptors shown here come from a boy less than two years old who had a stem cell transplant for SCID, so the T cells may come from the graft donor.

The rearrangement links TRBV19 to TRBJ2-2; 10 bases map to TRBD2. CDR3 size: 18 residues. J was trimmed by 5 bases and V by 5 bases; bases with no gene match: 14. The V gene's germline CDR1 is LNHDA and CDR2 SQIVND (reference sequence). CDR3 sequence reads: CASSPGPAGGLGTGELFF. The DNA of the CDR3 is TGTGCCAGTAGTCCCGGACCAGCGGGGGGGCTAGGTACCGGGGAGCTGTTTTTT. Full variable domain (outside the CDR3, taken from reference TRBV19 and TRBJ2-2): DGGITQSPKYLFRKEGQNVTLSCEQNLNHDAMYWYRQDPGQGLRLIYYSQIVNDFQKGDIAEGYSVSREKKESFPLTVTSAQKNPTAFYLCASSPGPAGGLGTGELFFGEGSRLTVL.

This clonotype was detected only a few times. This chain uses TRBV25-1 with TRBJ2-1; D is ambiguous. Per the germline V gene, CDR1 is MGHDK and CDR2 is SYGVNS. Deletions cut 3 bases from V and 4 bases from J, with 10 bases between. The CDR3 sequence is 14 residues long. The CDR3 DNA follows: TGTGCCAGCAGTGATCCTCCTCATTACAATGAGCAGTTCTTC. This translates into CASSDPPHYNEQFF.

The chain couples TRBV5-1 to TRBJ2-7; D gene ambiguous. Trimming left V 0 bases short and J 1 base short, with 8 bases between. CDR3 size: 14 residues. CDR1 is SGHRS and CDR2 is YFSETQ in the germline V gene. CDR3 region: CASSLAVFSYEQYF. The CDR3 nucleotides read TGCGCCAGCAGCTTGGCCGTGTTTTCCTACGAGCAGTACTTC.

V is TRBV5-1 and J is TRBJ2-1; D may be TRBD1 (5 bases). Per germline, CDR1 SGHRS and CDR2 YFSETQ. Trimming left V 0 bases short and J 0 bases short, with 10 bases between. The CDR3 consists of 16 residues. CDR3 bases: TGCGCCAGCAGCTTGGAGACAGTTACCTCCTACAATGAGCAGTTCTTC. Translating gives CASSLETVTSYNEQFF.

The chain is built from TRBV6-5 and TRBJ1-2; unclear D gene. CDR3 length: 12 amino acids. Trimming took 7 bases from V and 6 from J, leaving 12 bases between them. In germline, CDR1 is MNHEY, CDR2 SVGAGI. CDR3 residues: CASTRGEDGYTF. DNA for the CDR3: TGTGCCAGCACCCGAGGAGAGGATGGCTACACCTTC.

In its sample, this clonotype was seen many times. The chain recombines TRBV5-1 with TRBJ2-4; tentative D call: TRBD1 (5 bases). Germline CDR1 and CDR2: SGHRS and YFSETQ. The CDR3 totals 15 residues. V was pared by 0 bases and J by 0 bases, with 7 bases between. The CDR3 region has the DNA TGCGCCAGCAGCTTGGACAGGATAGCCAAAAACATTCAGTACTTC. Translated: CASSLDRIAKNIQYF. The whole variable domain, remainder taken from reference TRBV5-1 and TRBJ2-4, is KAGVTQTPRYLIKTRGQQVTLSCSPISGHRSVSWYQQTPGQGLQFLFEYFSETQRNKGNFPGRFSGRQFSNSRSEMNVSTLELGDSALYLCASSLDRIAKNIQYFGAGTRLSVL.

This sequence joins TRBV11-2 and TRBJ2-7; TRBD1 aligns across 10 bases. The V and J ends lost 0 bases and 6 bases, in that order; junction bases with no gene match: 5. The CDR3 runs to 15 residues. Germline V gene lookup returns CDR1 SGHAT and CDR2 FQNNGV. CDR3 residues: CASSLEGTGVSEQYF. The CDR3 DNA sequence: TGTGCCAGCAGCTTAGAAGGGACAGGGGTTAGCGAGCAGTACTTC. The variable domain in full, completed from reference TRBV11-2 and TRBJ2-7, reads EAGVAQSPRYKIIEKRQSVAFWCNPISGHATLYWYQQILGQGPKLLIQFQNNGVVDDSQLPKDRFSAERLKGVDSTLKIQPAKLEDSAVYLCASSLEGTGVSEQYFGPGTRLTVT.

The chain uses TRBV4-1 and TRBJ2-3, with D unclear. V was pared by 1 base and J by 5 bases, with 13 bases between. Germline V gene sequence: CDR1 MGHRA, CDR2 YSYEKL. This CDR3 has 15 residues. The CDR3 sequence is CASSQGRKVGDTQYF. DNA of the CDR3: TGCGCCAGCAGCCAAGGCAGGAAAGTCGGAGATACGCAGTATTTT.

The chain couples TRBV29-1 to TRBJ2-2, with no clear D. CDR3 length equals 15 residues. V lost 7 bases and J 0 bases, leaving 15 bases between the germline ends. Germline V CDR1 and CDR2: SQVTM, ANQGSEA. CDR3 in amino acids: CSASRERTNTGELFF. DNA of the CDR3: TGCAGCGCATCGCGAGAACGGACGAACACCGGGGAGCTGTTTTTT.

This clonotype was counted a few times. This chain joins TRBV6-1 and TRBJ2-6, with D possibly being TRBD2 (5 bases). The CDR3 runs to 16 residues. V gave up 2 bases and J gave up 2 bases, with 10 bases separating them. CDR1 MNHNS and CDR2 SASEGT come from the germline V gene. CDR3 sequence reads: CASSESSSTGANVLTF. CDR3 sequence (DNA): TGTGCCAGCAGTGAATCATCTAGCACTGGGGCCAACGTCCTGACTTTC.